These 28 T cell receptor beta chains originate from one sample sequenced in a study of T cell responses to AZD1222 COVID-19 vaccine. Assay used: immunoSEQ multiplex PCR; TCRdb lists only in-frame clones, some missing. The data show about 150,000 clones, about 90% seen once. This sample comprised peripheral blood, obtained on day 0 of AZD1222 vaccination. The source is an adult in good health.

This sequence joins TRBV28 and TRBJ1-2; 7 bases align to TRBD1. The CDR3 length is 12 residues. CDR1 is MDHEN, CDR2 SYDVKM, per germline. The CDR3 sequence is CSSGQARWGYTF. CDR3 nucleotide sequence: TGTTCATCTGGACAGGCCCGGTGGGGCTACACCTTC.

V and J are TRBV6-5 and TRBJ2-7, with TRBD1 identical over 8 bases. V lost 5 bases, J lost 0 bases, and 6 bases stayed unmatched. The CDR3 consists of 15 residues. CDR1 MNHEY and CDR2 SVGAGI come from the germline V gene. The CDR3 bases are TGTGCCAGCAGTACACGGACAGGGTTCTCCTACGAGCAGTACTTC. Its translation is CASSTRTGFSYEQYF.

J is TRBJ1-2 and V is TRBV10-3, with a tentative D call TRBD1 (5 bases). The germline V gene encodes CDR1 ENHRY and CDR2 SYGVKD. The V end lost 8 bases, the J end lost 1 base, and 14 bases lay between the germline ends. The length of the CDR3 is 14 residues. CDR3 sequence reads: CAIGGSTDNYGYTF. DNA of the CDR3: TGTGCCATCGGGGGATCGACGGATAACTATGGCTACACCTTC.

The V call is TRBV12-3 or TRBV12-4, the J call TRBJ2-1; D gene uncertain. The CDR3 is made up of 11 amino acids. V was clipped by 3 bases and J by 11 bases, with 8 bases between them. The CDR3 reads CASSFGVQQFF. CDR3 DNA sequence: TGTGCCAGCAGTTTTGGGGTACAGCAGTTCTTC.

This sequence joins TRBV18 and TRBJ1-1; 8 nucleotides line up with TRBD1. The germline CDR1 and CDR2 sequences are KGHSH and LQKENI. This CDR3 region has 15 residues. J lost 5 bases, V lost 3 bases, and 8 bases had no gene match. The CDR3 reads CASSPPTGELTEAFF. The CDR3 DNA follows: TGTGCCAGCTCACCCCCGACAGGGGAACTTACTGAAGCTTTCTTT.

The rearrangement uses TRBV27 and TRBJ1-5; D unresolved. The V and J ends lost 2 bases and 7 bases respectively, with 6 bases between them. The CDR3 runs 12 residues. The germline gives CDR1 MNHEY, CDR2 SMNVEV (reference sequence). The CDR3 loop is CASSLNGQPQHF. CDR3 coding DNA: TGTGCCAGCAGTTTAAACGGCCAGCCCCAGCATTTT.

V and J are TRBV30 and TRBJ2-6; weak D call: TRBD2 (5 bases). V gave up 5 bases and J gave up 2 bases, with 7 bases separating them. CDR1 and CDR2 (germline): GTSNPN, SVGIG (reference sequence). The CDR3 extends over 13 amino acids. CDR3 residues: CAWEGAGANVLTF. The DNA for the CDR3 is TGTGCCTGGGAGGGAGCTGGGGCCAACGTCCTGACTTTC. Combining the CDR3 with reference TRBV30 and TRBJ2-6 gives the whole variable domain SQTIHQWPATLVQPVGSPLSLECTVEGTSNPNLYWYRQAAGRGLQLLFYSVGIGQISSEVPQNLSASRPQDRQFILSSKKLLLSDSGFYLCAWEGAGANVLTFGAGSRLTVL.

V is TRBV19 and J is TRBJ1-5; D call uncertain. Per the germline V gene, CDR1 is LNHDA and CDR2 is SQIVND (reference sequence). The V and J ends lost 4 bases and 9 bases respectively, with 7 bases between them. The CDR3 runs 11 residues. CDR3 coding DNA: TGTGCCAGTAGTACCCAATGGCCCCAGCATTTT. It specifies CASSTQWPQHF.

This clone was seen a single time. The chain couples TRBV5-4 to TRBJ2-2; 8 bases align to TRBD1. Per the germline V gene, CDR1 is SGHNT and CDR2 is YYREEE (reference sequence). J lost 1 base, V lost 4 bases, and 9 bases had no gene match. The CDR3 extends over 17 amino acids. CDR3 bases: TGTGCCAGCAGCCCGATCTCCGGGACAGGGAACACCGGGGAGCTGTTTTTT. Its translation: CASSPISGTGNTGELFF. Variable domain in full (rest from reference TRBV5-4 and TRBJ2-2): ETGVTQSPTHLIKTRGQQVTLRCSSQSGHNTVSWYQQALGQGPQFIFQYYREEENGRGNFPPRFSGLQFPNYSSELNVNALELDDSALYLCASSPISGTGNTGELFFGEGSRLTVL.

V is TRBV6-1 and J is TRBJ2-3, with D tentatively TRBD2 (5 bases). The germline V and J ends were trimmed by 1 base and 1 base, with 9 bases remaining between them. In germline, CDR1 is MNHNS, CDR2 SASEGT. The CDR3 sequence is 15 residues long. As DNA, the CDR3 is TGTGCCAGCAGTGAAGGCAGAGGGCGCACAGATACGCAGTATTTT. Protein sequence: CASSEGRGRTDTQYF.

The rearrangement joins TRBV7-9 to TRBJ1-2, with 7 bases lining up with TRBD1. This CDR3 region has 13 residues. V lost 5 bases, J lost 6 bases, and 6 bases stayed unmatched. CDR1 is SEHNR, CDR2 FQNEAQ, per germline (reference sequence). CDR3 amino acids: CASSPQGMDGYTF. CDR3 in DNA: TGTGCCAGCAGCCCACAGGGGATGGATGGCTACACCTTC.

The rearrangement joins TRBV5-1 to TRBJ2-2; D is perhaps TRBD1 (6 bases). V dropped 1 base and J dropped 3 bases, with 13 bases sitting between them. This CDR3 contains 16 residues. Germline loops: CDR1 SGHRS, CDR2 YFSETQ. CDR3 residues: CASSLTQGFYTGELFF. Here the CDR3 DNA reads TGCGCCAGCAGCTTGACACAGGGTTTTTACACCGGGGAGCTGTTTTTT.

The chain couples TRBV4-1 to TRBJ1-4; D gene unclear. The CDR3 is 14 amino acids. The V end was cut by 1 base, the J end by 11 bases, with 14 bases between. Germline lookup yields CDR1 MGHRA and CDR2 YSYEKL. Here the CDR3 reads CASSQARNADKLFF. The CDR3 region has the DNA TGCGCCAGCAGCCAAGCTCGTAATGCCGACAAACTGTTTTTT.

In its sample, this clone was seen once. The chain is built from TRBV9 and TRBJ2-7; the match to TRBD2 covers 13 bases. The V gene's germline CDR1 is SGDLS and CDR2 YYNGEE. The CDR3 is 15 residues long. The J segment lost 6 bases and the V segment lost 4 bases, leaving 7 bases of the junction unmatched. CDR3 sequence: CASSKRLAGGGEQYF. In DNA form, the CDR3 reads TGTGCCAGCAGCAAACGACTAGCGGGAGGCGGCGAGCAGTACTTC.

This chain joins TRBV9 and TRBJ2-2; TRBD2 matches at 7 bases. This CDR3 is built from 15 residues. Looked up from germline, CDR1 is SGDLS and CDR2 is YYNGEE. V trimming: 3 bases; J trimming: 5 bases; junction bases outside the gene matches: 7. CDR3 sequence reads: CASSAGGRGTGELFF. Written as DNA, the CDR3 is TGTGCCAGCAGCGCGGGAGGACGAGGGACCGGGGAGCTGTTTTTT.

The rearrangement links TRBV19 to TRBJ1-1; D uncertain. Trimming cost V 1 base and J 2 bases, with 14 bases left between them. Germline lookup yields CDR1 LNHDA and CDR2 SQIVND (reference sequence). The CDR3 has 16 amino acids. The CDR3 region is CASSIGDSGLNTEAFF. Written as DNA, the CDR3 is TGTGCCAGTAGTATAGGTGACTCGGGCCTAAACACTGAAGCTTTCTTT.

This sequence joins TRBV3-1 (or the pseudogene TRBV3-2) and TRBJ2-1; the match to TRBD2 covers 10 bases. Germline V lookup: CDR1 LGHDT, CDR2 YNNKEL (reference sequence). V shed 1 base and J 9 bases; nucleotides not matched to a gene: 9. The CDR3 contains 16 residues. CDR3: CASSQASPSGSGEQFF. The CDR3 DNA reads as TGTGCCAGCAGCCAAGCTTCCCCTAGCGGGAGTGGTGAGCAGTTCTTC.

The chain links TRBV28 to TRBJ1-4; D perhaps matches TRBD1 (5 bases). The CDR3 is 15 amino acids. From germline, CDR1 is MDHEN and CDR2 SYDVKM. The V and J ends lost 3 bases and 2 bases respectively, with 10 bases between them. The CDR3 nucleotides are TGTGCCAGCAGTTTCTGGGGCCGGACTAATGAAAAACTGTTTTTT. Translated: CASSFWGRTNEKLFF.

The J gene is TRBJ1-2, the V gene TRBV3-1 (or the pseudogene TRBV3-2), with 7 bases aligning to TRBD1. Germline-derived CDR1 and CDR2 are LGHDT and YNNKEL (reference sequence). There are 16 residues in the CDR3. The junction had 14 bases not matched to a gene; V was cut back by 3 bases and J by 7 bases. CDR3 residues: CASSQRGTATGFGYTF. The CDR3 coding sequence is TGTGCCAGCAGCCAGCGTGGTACTGCGACAGGGTTTGGCTACACCTTC.

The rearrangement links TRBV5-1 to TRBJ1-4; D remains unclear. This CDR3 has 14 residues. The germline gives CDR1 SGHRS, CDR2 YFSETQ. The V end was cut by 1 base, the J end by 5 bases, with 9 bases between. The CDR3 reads CASSLMPRNEKLFF. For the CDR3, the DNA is TGCGCCAGCAGCTTGATGCCGCGGAATGAAAAACTGTTTTTT.

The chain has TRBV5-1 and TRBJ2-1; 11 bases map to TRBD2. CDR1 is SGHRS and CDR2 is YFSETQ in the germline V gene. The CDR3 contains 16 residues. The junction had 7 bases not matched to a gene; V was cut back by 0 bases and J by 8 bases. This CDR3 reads CASSLVGSGRAHEQFF. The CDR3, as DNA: TGCGCCAGCAGCTTGGTAGGTAGCGGGAGGGCACATGAGCAGTTCTTC. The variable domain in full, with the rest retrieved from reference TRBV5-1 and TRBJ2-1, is KAGVTQTPRYLIKTRGQQVTLSCSPISGHRSVSWYQQTPGQGLQFLFEYFSETQRNKGNFPGRFSGRQFSNSRSEMNVSTLELGDSALYLCASSLVGSGRAHEQFFGPGTRLTVL.

The CDR3 DNA reads as TGTGCCTGGCGAGCCGGGGCTGCAACTAATGAAAAACTGTTTTTT. Amino acid sequence: CAWRAGAATNEKLFF. The chain combines TRBV30 with TRBJ1-4; possible D gene TRBD1, 5 bases. The CDR3 covers 15 residues. Germline assignment: CDR1 GTSNPN and CDR2 SVGIG (reference sequence). V was pared by 5 bases and J by 0 bases, with 13 bases between.

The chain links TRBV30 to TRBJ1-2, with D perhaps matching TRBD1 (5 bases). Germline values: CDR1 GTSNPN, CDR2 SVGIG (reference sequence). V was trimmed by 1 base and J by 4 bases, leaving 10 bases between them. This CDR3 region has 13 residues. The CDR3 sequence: CAWSGGLSYGYTF. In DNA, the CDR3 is TGTGCCTGGAGTGGGGGACTGAGCTATGGCTACACCTTC. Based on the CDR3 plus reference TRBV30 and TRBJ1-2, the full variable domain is SQTIHQWPATLVQPVGSPLSLECTVEGTSNPNLYWYRQAAGRGLQLLFYSVGIGQISSEVPQNLSASRPQDRQFILSSKKLLLSDSGFYLCAWSGGLSYGYTFGSGTRLTVV.

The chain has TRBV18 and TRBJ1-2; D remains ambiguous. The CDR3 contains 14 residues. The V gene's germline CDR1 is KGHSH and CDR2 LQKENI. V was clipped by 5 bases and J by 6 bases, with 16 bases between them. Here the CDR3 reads CASSDVRAGDGYTF. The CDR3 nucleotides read TGTGCCAGCTCAGATGTTCGGGCGGGAGATGGCTACACCTTC.

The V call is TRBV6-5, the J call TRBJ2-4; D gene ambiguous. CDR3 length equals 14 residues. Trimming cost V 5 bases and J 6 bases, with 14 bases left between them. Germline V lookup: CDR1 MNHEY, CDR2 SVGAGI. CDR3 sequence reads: CASSLAPSRNIQYF. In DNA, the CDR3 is TGTGCCAGCAGTCTCGCTCCTAGTAGAAACATTCAGTACTTC.

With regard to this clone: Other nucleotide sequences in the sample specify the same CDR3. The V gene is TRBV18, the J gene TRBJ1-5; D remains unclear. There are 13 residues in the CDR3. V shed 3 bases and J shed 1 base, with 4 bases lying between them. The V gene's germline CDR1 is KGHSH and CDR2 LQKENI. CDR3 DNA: TGTGCCAGCTCACCTGGCAGCAATCAGCCCCAGCATTTT. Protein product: CASSPGSNQPQHF.

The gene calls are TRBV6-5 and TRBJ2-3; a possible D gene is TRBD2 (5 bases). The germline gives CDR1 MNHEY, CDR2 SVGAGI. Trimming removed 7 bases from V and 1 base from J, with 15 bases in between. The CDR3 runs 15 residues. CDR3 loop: CASNPRAGGTDTQYF. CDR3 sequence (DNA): TGTGCCAGCAACCCCCGGGCCGGGGGCACAGATACGCAGTATTTT.

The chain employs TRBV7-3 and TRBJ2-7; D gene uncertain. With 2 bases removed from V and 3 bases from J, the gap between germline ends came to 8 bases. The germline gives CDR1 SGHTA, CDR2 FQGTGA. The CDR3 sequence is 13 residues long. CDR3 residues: CASSLGSNYEQYF. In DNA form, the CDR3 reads TGTGCCAGCAGCTTAGGTAGCAACTACGAGCAGTACTTC. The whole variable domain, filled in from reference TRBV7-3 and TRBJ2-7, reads GAGVSQTPSNKVTEKGKYVELRCDPISGHTALYWYRQSLGQGPEFLIYFQGTGAADDSGLPNDRFFAVRPEGSVSTLKIQRTERGDSAVYLCASSLGSNYEQYFGPGTRLTVT.